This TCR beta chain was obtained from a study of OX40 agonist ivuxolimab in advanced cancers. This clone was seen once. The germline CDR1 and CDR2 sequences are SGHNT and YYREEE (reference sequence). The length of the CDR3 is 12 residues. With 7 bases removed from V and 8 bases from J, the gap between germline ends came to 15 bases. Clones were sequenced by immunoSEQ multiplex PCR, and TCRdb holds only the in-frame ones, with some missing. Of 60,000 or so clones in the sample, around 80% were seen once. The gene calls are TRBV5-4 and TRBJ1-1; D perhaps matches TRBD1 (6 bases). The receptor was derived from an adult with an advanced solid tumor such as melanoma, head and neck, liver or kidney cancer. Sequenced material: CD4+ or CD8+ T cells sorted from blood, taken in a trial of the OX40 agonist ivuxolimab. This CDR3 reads CASGHVGGEAFF. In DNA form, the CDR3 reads TGTGCCAGCGGCCATGTGGGGGGCGAAGCTTTCTTT.